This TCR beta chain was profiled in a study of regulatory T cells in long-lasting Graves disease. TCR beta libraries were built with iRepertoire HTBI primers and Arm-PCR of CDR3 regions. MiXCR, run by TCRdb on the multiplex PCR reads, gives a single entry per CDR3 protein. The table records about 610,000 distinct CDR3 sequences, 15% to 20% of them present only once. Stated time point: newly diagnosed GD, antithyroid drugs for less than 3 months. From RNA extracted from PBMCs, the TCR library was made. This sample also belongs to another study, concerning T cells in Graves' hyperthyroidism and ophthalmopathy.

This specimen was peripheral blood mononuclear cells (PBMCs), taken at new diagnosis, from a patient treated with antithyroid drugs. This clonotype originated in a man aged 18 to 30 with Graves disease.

CDR3 region: CASSYRDSQYGYTF. The CDR3 bases are TGTGCCAGCAGTTACCGGGACAGCCAATATGGCTACACCTTC. The chain carries TRBV6-9 and TRBJ1-2; 7 positions match TRBD1. Germline V gives CDR1 MNHGY, CDR2 SVAAGI. This CDR3 is built from 14 residues. V was clipped by 3 bases and J by 5 bases; unmatched bases: 6.